This record covers a single T cell receptor (beta chain). What it binds is not known. This entry is derived from a study of CXCR3-negative and CXCR3-positive naive CD8 T cells. Study results and limitations: Memory cells differed in TRBV-TRBJ usage, but naive CXCR3-negative and CXCR3-positive cells had similar usage.

Triplicate sorts of 300,000 cells per CD8+ subset. With UMI labels, 5' RACE was used to prepare the TRB cDNA libraries. TCRdb re-called the 5' RACE reads and catalogs CDR3 proteins one per entry, DNA excluded. In all, the sample yields tens of thousands of distinct CDR3 sequences. Material for sequencing was memory CD8+ T cells from blood. This sequence originates from a human donor in good health. Some clones in this sample may be carry-over from other donors' samples.

The chain's CDR3 is CASSQDRGGVETQYF. The chain has TRBV4-3 and TRBJ2-5; there is no DNA to check the TCRdb D call of TRBD2. CDR3 size: 15 residues. Germline-derived CDR1 and CDR2 are LGHNA and YSLEER.